Presented here are 14 T cell receptor beta chains from one specimen sequenced in a study of beta chain features in type 1 diabetes. The study's findings and limits: Moderate but significant shortening of TCRB CDR3s was recorded in all four CD4+ subsets from Type 1 diabetes patients.

Every isolated RNA sample was fully reverse transcribed, so sequencing captured expressed TCRB transcripts. Assay: immunoSEQ multiplex PCR; the TCRdb copy retains only in-frame clones and omits some. The table records fewer than 350,000 clones, about 15% of them present only once. The antigens of these receptors remain unknown. Sequencing was performed on naive CD4+ T cells from blood. All receptors derive from a man in his late teens or twenties with type 1 diabetes.

This clone appeared a few times. V and J are TRBV6-5 and TRBJ2-7, with TRBD2 identical over 14 bases. The CDR3 loop spans 16 amino acids. Germline loops: CDR1 MNHEY, CDR2 SVGAGI. Trimming removed 2 bases from V and 6 bases from J; junction bases left unmatched: 6. CDR3: CASSYKGLAGVSEQYF. The CDR3 DNA sequence: TGTGCCAGCAGTTACAAGGGACTAGCGGGAGTAAGCGAGCAGTACTTC.

This clone was seen more than once but under ten times. The CDR3 sequence: CASSYGRQGGTYEQYF. DNA of the CDR3: TGTGCCAGCAGTTATGGGCGACAGGGAGGAACCTACGAGCAGTACTTC. This chain links TRBV6-5 with TRBJ2-7; D might be TRBD1 (7 bases). Deletions cut 3 bases from V and 2 bases from J, with 17 bases between. In germline, CDR1 is MNHEY, CDR2 SVGAGI. The CDR3 is made up of 16 amino acids.

This clone was counted only a few times. The chain is built from TRBV5-6 and TRBJ2-7, with 9 nucleotides matching TRBD1. The V segment lost 0 bases and the J segment 1 base; nucleotides outside the gene matches: 5. Germline assignment: CDR1 SGHDT and CDR2 YYEEEE. This CDR3 comprises 16 residues. CDR3 DNA sequence: TGTGCCAGCAGCTTGGAACGGGACAGGGTTTCCTACGAGCAGTACTTC. It yields the protein CASSLERDRVSYEQYF.

The chain employs TRBV27 and TRBJ2-7; no firm D call. The CDR3 extends over 11 amino acids. The V end was cut by 8 bases, the J end by 3 bases, with 8 bases between. CDR1 is MNHEY and CDR2 is SMNVEV in the germline V gene (reference sequence). Here the CDR3 DNA reads TGTGCCAGCCTAAGATACTACGAGCAGTACTTC. This translates into CASLRYYEQYF.

The sample holds one count of this clone. The rearrangement joins TRBV2 to TRBJ1-5; D is unresolved. V lost 8 bases to trimming and J lost 5 bases, with 16 bases between them. The CDR3 sequence is 14 residues long. Germline values: CDR1 SNHLY, CDR2 FYNNEI. The CDR3 reads CASAWLQSHQPQHF. In DNA, the CDR3 is TGTGCCAGCGCTTGGTTACAGTCCCATCAGCCCCAGCATTTT.

This clone was seen more than once but under ten times. This chain joins TRBV6-5 and TRBJ2-7; D gene unclear. Germline assignment: CDR1 MNHEY and CDR2 SVGAGI. The CDR3 spans 14 residues. The V end lost 6 bases, the J end lost 0 bases, and 12 bases lay between the germline ends. CDR3 sequence reads: CASRAREASYEQYF. The CDR3 DNA sequence: TGTGCCAGCAGAGCTCGAGAAGCCTCCTACGAGCAGTACTTC.

The chain is built from TRBV5-1 and TRBJ2-5; D call uncertain. V was shortened by 0 bases and J by 4 bases, with 10 bases between the two germline ends. CDR1 is SGHRS and CDR2 is YFSETQ in the germline V gene. The CDR3 length is 14 residues. The CDR3, as DNA: TGCGCCAGCAGCTTGGCCGTCAGAGGAGAGACCCAGTACTTC. Its protein is CASSLAVRGETQYF.

The CDR3 DNA sequence: TGCAGCGTTAGGGGGATTTATACCTACGAGCAGTACTTC. Its protein is CSVRGIYTYEQYF. V and J are TRBV29-1 and TRBJ2-7; weak D call: TRBD1 (6 bases). This CDR3 has 13 amino acids. Trimming shortened V by 5 bases and J by 2 bases, and 13 bases separated the two germline ends. Germline lookup yields CDR1 SQVTM and CDR2 ANQGSEA.

The V gene is TRBV18, the J gene TRBJ2-3; D unclear. The CDR3 runs 14 residues. Germline-derived CDR1 and CDR2 are KGHSH and LQKENI. With 1 base removed from V and 6 bases from J, the gap between germline ends came to 11 bases. The CDR3 here is CASSPLVSADTQYF. CDR3 nucleotides: TGTGCCAGCTCACCACTAGTCTCAGCGGATACGCAGTATTTT.

This clone was recorded a few times. The chain links TRBV6-6 to TRBJ1-2, with 9 nucleotides matching TRBD1. The V gene end was trimmed by 7 bases and the J gene end by 5 bases; junction bases not matched to a gene: 5. CDR1 and CDR2 (germline): MNHNY, SVGAGI (reference sequence). The CDR3 sequence is 13 residues long. The CDR3 DNA sequence: TGTGCCAGCATGGGACAGGGTGTTTATGGCTACACCTTC. Translated, it gives CASMGQGVYGYTF.

This clone was observed a handful of times. The rearrangement joins TRBV25-1 to TRBJ1-2; 7 bases are shared with TRBD1. The J segment lost 4 bases and the V segment lost 2 bases, leaving 7 bases of the junction unmatched. From germline, CDR1 is MGHDK and CDR2 SYGVNS. The length of the CDR3 is 15 residues. The CDR3 nucleotides are TGTGCCAGCAGTGAAGGCCAGGGGGATTTCTATGGCTACACCTTC. Its protein is CASSEGQGDFYGYTF.

J is TRBJ2-5 and V is TRBV28; maybe TRBD1 (8 bases). CDR1 and CDR2 from the germline V gene are MDHEN and SYDVKM. Trimming removed 8 bases at V and 5 bases at J, with 21 bases between. This CDR3 comprises 15 residues. DNA for the CDR3: TGTGCCAGCCTAGCGGCGGACAGGGCGAGGGAGACCCAGTACTTC. Amino acid sequence: CASLAADRARETQYF.

This clone was observed a few times. The chain combines TRBV11-2 with TRBJ2-7; the match to TRBD2 covers 8 bases. Looked up from germline, CDR1 is SGHAT and CDR2 is FQNNGV. V gave up 2 bases and J gave up 4 bases; unmatched junction bases: 4. This CDR3 has 14 amino acids. The CDR3 sequence is CASSLNSGGYEQYF. The CDR3 region has the DNA TGTGCCAGCAGCTTAAACAGCGGGGGTTACGAGCAGTACTTC. Full variable domain (missing parts from reference TRBV11-2 and TRBJ2-7): EAGVAQSPRYKIIEKRQSVAFWCNPISGHATLYWYQQILGQGPKLLIQFQNNGVVDDSQLPKDRFSAERLKGVDSTLKIQPAKLEDSAVYLCASSLNSGGYEQYFGPGTRLTVT.

The chain employs TRBV7-9 and TRBJ2-7; D perhaps matches TRBD2 (5 bases). Germline V gene lookup returns CDR1 SEHNR and CDR2 FQNEAQ (reference sequence). There are 12 residues in the CDR3. The germline V and J ends were trimmed by 4 bases and 7 bases, with 11 bases remaining between them. This chain's CDR3 is CASSSATGEQYF. CDR3 sequence (DNA): TGTGCCAGCAGCTCCGCTACGGGGGAGCAGTACTTC.